This T cell receptor (beta chain) was documented in a study of response to subunit inactivated influenza vaccine (dated by TCRdb to the late 2010s). About the investigation overall: The study used deep quantitative T cell receptor repertoire profiling to track responses to a trivalent subunit inactivated influenza vaccine.

This clonotype was found a few times. Which antigen it targets is not known. Within one base of it there is no much larger clone, and no base qualities were kept. Libraries were prepared through RT-PCR. Sequencing used an Illumina HiSeq 2500. TCRdb's own reprocessing of the public reads used fastp at Q25 and MiXCR and kept productive beta chains. A single entry per CDR3 protein holds the most common genes and DNA from its merged rows. The sample has 200,000 to 300,000 distinct CDR3 sequences on record, about 12% of them singletons. 7.8% of the sample is in the top ten clones. CDR1 and CDR2 are drawn from the germline V gene (reference sequence): LGHDT, YNNKEL. V sheds 1 base and J sheds 7 bases, leaving 14 bases between their ends. Inclusive of the bounding cysteine and phenylalanine, the CDR3 is 15 residues long. The retained sequence is limited to the CDR3, 45 bases, with the frame set at the first base.

Points the paper makes about the study in general: The authors suggested that each seasonal influenza vaccination may recruit only a limited number of new T cells.

The chain joins TRBV3-1 to TRBJ2-1; the D segment may tentatively be TRBD1 or TRBD2, each giving 5 matched bases. The receptor was isolated from a man between 50 and 59 years old who received an inactivated influenza vaccine. Donor details come from another sample of the same person, matched by shared clones. This specimen consisted of non-naive T cells sorted from PBMCs, obtained less than 15 days before vaccination. This sample's cell subset or site label indicates: memory T cell fraction. Here is the DNA: TGTGCCAGCAGCCAAGTTGGGGGAGATTATAATGAGCAGTTCTTC. This encodes CASSQVGGDYNEQFF.